This paragraph reports one TCR beta chain. The target antigen is unknown. The V gene's germline CDR1 is LNHDA and CDR2 SQIVND (reference sequence). The CDR3 is made up of 17 amino acids. V lost 6 bases, J lost 3 bases, and 11 bases stayed unmatched. This sample was included in a study of shared clonotypes between healthy human individuals. Study-wide findings and caveats: It was observed that about 5% of naive CD4 clonotypes were shared across a handful of donors. Expectations were that clonotype sharing among donors would be affected by sequencing depth.

Profiling relied on immunoSEQ multiplex PCR, and the TCRdb table lists in-frame clones only, not all of them. This table has about 230,000 clones, over 60% appearing once. The sequencing input was memory CD4+ T cells sorted from blood. Subset meaning: CD45RA-negative fraction. The chain uses TRBV19 and TRBJ1-2, with 12 bases lining up with TRBD1. This clonotype originated in a young man in good health. CDR3 sequence (DNA): TGTGCCAGTAGGCCGGGACAGGGGGCGACCCCCTACTATGGCTACACCTTC. It specifies CASRPGQGATPYYGYTF.